These T cell receptor beta chains were read from a single sample in a study of blood T cell repertoires in COVID-19. The protocol was immunoSEQ multiplex PCR, while the TCRdb copy is restricted to in-frame clones and leaves out a portion. This sample has 90,000 to 100,000 clones; around 80% occur once, and the top ten carry 15% to 20%. The sample taken for sequencing was peripheral blood. The receptor source for this set is an elderly man with acute or convalescent COVID-19. The conserved cysteine and the conserved F or W are not part of the CDR3 here.

TRBV6-2/TRBV6-3 | ASSKVGMTGSNTEAF
TRBV5-1 | ASGNQGAGTEAF
TRBV13 | ASSGPSGLSYEQY
TRBV5-6 | ASTRTSIGARDTQY
TRBV5-6 | ASSEPTGSYSPLH
TRBV4-3 | ASSQRQGSGNTIY
TRBV6-5 | ASREGVNTGELF
TRBV5-1 | ASSFRAGGSYGYT
TRBV6-5 | ASRRNRGDYNEQF
TRBV29-1 | SVEARSPPDTQY
TRBV5-6 | ASSIRQGAFAEQY
TRBV19 | ASSISGTNEKLF
TRBV9 | ASSVVGVPGNTIY
TRBV5-1 | ASSLQRTANTEAF
TRBV18 | ASSPDRISSYNEQF
TRBV9 | ASSGGGYSTDTQY
TRBV5-5 | ASSLGQGGYTEAF
TRBV18 | ASSPLRGETQY
TRBV28 | ASSSRAPNEQY
TRBV7-6 | ASSRGTKDTQY
TRBV19 | ASSAGPGREVNEKLF
TRBV7-2 | ASSLGLYSNQPQH
TRBV27 | ASAPGLGSGELF
TRBV30 | AWSPGQLSTYGYT
TRBV18 | ASSPSAGERSPLH
TRBV19 | ASTFRGSGKAF
TRBV19 | ASSRGGGYT
TRBV9 | ASSTRTGTEAF
TRBV7-9 | ASSPNLGGLLVGYT
TRBV11-2 | ASSLVRVNTGELF
TRBV7-9 | ASSPQGAGNTIY
TRBV19 | ASSIITWETQY
TRBV5-4 | ARGQGDEKLF
TRBV5-1 | ASSLDRGGYSPLH
TRBV6-2/TRBV6-3 | ASSYGQRGYT
TRBV6-1 | ASSEYWGGPYGYT
TRBV28 | ASSQQQYEQY
TRBV19 | ASSMGGSLETQY
TRBV6-5 | ATNRASNTEAF
TRBV5-6 | ASSYITGTGGYYEQY
TRBV6-5 | ASSYWGGRNTEAF
TRBV29-1 | SGTGSYGYT